The clone carrying this T cell receptor (beta chain) has a handful of counts. The antigen is unknown. The data belong to a study of cytomegalovirus exposure and HLA in healthy donors. Clones were read by immunoSEQ multiplex PCR, and TCRdb kept only the in-frame ones, dropping some. The repertoire has fewer than 400,000 clones, roughly 88% of them found once; the top ten carry more than 0.8%. The study's findings and limits: Listed as cytomegalovirus-associated were over 150 TCR beta chains.

It was the approximately 120-subject validation cohort, separate from the approximately 670-subject first cohort, to which the donors belonged. The specimen sequenced was PBMCs. The receptor comes from a woman aged 18-29 years in good health and CMV-seronegative.

The CDR3 protein is CASRRTGVYEQYF. Written as DNA, the CDR3 is TGCGCCAGCCGTCGGACAGGGGTCTACGAGCAGTACTTC. The genes are TRBV10-2 and TRBJ2-7; 9 nucleotides line up with TRBD1. After removal of 8 bases from V and 3 bases from J, the junction contained 5 bases not matched to a gene. The CDR3 runs 13 residues. Germline lookup yields CDR1 WSHSY and CDR2 SAAADI.